The 3 T cell receptor beta chains below were found in one sample sequenced in a study of spatial heterogeneity in lung cancer. Specified time point: blood at routine non-recurrence follow-up after resection. TCRdb redid the calling of the 5' RACE reads with MiXCR, one entry per CDR3 protein. This table holds 35,000 to 55,000 distinct CDR3 sequences, about 12% found once. The source material was PBMCs, sampled at follow-up. These TCRs come from a male donor with early-stage non-small cell lung cancer.

This clonotype came up many times. V gene TRBV28 combines with J gene TRBJ2-7; 9 bases line up with TRBD2. The length of the CDR3 is 14 residues. J was trimmed by 0 bases and V by 6 bases; bases with no gene match: 3. In germline, CDR1 is MDHEN, CDR2 SYDVKM. CDR3 amino acids: CASRNSGSSYEQYF. The CDR3 DNA reads as TGTGCCAGCAGGAATAGCGGGAGCTCCTACGAGCAGTACTTC.

This clonotype was detected many times. This chain connects TRBV4-2 to TRBJ1-2, with D possibly TRBD1 on 6 matching bases. CDR1 and CDR2 (germline): LGHNA, YNFKEQ. The CDR3 consists of 15 residues. V lost 2 bases and J lost 2, with 12 bases in between. In DNA form, the CDR3 reads TGTGCCAGCAGCCAACTGGGGGCAACGAACTATGGCTACACCTTC. Translated, it gives CASSQLGATNYGYTF.

About this clonotype itself: A single base separates this from a much larger clone, so it may be a read error. This sequence joins TRBV7-9 and TRBJ2-5, with 8 bases lining up with TRBD2. CDR1 and CDR2 from the germline V gene are SEHNR and FQNEAQ (reference sequence). CDR3 length: 17 amino acids. The CDR3 is CVSSSLEEAGGKETQYF. The CDR3 DNA is TGTGTCAGCAGCTCACTAGAGGAGGCGGGAGGTAAAGAGACCCAGTACTTC. Variable domain in full (rest from reference TRBV7-9 and TRBJ2-5): DTGVSQNPRHKITKRGQNVTFRCDPISEHNRLYWYRQTLGQGPEFLTYFQNEAQLEKSRLLSDRFSAERPKGSFSTLEIQRTEQGDSAMYLCVSSSLEEAGGKETQYFGPGTRLLVL.